The rows below give T cell receptor beta chains drawn from one sample of a study of blood T cells in healthy people across ages. Each CDR3 protein gets one entry after TCRdb re-called the 5' RACE reads with MiXCR. This sample has around 750,000 distinct CDR3 sequences, with about 53% found just once. Sequences were obtained from blood. Receptors originate from a man older than 75 in good health. CDR3s include the opening cysteine and the closing phenylalanine or tryptophan. A D gene is named only where the DNA matches it firmly. Clone size, where shown, is once, few, many, or a class for clones that have expanded.

v_gene,j_gene,abundance,d_gene,CDR3aa,CDR3nt
TRBV5-1,TRBJ1-1,NA,NA,CASSYYRDPNTEAFF,TGCGCCAGCAGCTACTACAGGGACCCCAACACTGAAGCTTTCTTT
TRBV7-7,TRBJ2-2,NA,NA,CATSSGVNTGELFF,TGTGCCACCTCTTCGGGAGTGAACACCGGGGAGCTGTTTTTT
TRBV7-9,TRBJ1-4,NA,NA,CASSVIGPNEKLFF,TGTGCCAGCAGCGTGATAGGACCTAATGAAAAACTGTTTTTT
TRBV9,TRBJ2-3,NA,TRBD1,CASSPPTGVGTDTQYF,TGTGCCAGCAGCCCACCGACAGGGGTGGGCACAGATACGCAGTATTTT
TRBV6-2/TRBV6-3,TRBJ1-5,NA,TRBD1,CASRATGGTGNQPQHF,TGTGCCAGCAGGGCTACAGGGGGCACTGGCAATCAGCCCCAGCATTTT
TRBV20-1,TRBJ2-7,once,NA,CSASTANSYNEQYF,TGCAGTGCTAGCACGGCCAACTCCTACAATGAGCAGTACTTC
TRBV11-2,TRBJ1-2,NA,TRBD1,CASSLDAAGGGYGYTF,TGTGCCAGCAGCTTAGACGCGGCAGGGGGAGGCTATGGCTACACCTTC
TRBV7-2,TRBJ2-7,few,NA,CASSLTQAVEQYF,TGTGCCAGCAGCTTAACTCAGGCAGTCGAGCAGTACTTC
TRBV27,TRBJ2-2,NA,NA,CASSLGWGGAGELFF,TGTGCCAGCAGTTTGGGGTGGGGCGGCGCCGGGGAGCTGTTTTTT
TRBV10-2,TRBJ2-1,NA,NA,CASSDGQPLQEQFF,TGCGCCAGCAGTGACGGACAGCCCCTTCAAGAGCAGTTCTTC
TRBV7-9,TRBJ1-2,NA,NA,CASRSVGGSGPGGYTF,TGTGCCAGCAGGTCCGTGGGGGGGTCCGGGCCCGGAGGCTACACCTTC
TRBV29-1,TRBJ2-5,NA,TRBD2,CSAQAFGGGAGETQYF,TGCAGCGCCCAGGCGTTTGGCGGGGGGGCTGGTGAGACCCAGTACTTC
TRBV4-1,TRBJ2-1,NA,TRBD2,CASSGVAGGLGEQFF,TGCGCCAGCAGCGGGGTAGCGGGAGGCTTGGGCGAGCAGTTCTTC
TRBV29-1,TRBJ2-5,NA,NA,CSVAGPWEQYF,TGCAGCGTCGCAGGGCCGTGGGAGCAGTACTTC
TRBV7-9,TRBJ2-5,NA,TRBD1,CASSVRTGFGETQYF,TGTGCCAGCAGCGTCCGGACAGGTTTCGGGGAGACCCAGTACTTC
TRBV4-2,TRBJ2-7,NA,TRBD2,CASSQEETSGRRGDNEQYF,TGTGCCAGCAGCCAAGAGGAGACTAGCGGGAGACGGGGCGACAATGAGCAGTACTTC
TRBV11-3,TRBJ2-1,NA,NA,CASSSVIRGAAYNEQFF,TGTGCCAGCAGCTCCGTGATCCGAGGAGCTGCCTACAATGAGCAGTTCTTC
TRBV7-2,TRBJ2-7,NA,NA,CASSLDRLSEQYF,TGTGCCAGCAGCTTAGACAGGCTGAGCGAGCAGTACTTC
TRBV5-1,TRBJ2-5,NA,TRBD1,CASSSDRGNEQYF,TGCGCCAGCAGCTCGGACAGGGGGAATGAGCAGTACTTC
TRBV29-1,TRBJ2-1,NA,TRBD2,CSDAGVRGFNEQFF,TGCAGCGACGCGGGAGTTCGGGGTTTTAATGAGCAGTTCTTC
TRBV20-1,TRBJ2-5,few,NA,CSARLPFLWEDQETQYF,TGCAGTGCTAGACTTCCCTTTTTGTGGGAGGATCAGGAGACCCAGTACTTC
TRBV5-5,TRBJ2-7,NA,NA,CASSRTETPPYEQYF,TGTGCCAGCAGCCGAACCGAGACACCCCCCTACGAGCAGTACTTC
TRBV29-1,TRBJ2-1,NA,NA,CSAGAASYEQFF,TGCAGCGCTGGGGCAGCTTCCTACGAGCAGTTCTTC
TRBV27,TRBJ1-1,many,NA,CAAGHPATEAFF,TGTGCAGCCGGGCACCCTGCCACTGAAGCTTTCTTT
TRBV2,TRBJ2-3,NA,NA,CASSDAGMSTDTQYF,TGTGCCAGCAGTGATGCGGGAATGAGCACAGATACGCAGTATTTT
TRBV7-8,TRBJ2-7,NA,NA,CASSSGVVVYEQYF,TGTGCCAGCAGCTCCGGGGTCGTGGTTTACGAGCAGTACTTC
TRBV12-3/TRBV12-4,TRBJ2-4,NA,NA,CASSLLSGQPGKNIQYF,TGTGCCAGCAGTCTCCTTAGCGGACAGCCGGGCAAAAACATTCAGTACTTC
TRBV27,TRBJ2-7,NA,NA,CASSFWGVGYEQYF,TGTGCCAGCAGTTTCTGGGGAGTCGGCTACGAGCAGTACTTC
TRBV5-4,TRBJ1-1,NA,NA,CASKPQGMNTEAFF,TGTGCCAGCAAACCTCAGGGAATGAACACTGAAGCTTTCTTT
TRBV27,TRBJ1-1,once,TRBD1,CASSSSRGRVSRTEAFF,TGTGCCAGCAGTTCATCCAGGGGGCGAGTTTCGCGGACTGAAGCTTTCTTT
TRBV20-1,TRBJ2-7,few,NA,CSARDATYEQYF,TGCAGTGCTAGAGACGCCACCTACGAGCAGTACTTC
TRBV7-2,TRBJ2-1,NA,TRBD1,CASSYRTGLSYNEQFF,TGTGCCAGCAGCTACAGGACAGGGTTGTCCTACAATGAGCAGTTCTTC
TRBV24-1,TRBJ2-3,NA,NA,CATSDLAGLYAYF,TGTGCCACCAGTGATTTGGCGGGGCTATACGCGTATTTT
TRBV27,TRBJ2-7,NA,TRBD2,CAGSLSVGGAYEQYF,TGTGCCGGCAGTTTATCGGTGGGAGGGGCATACGAGCAGTACTTC
TRBV12-3/TRBV12-4,TRBJ2-1,NA,NA,CASSLVPKGNEQFF,TGTGCCAGCAGTTTAGTACCAAAAGGAAATGAGCAGTTCTTC
TRBV29-1,TRBJ2-1,NA,TRBD2,CSVETQTSRSYNEQFF,TGCAGCGTGGAAACCCAGACTAGCAGGTCCTACAATGAGCAGTTCTTC
TRBV9,TRBJ1-2,NA,TRBD1,CASSVATRGQGGGYTF,TGTGCCAGCAGCGTAGCTACTAGGGGACAGGGCGGAGGCTACACCTTC
TRBV2,TRBJ2-1,NA,TRBD2,CASLGLAGEGAYNERFF,TGTGCCAGCCTGGGGCTAGCGGGAGAGGGGGCCTACAATGAGCGGTTCTTC
TRBV29-1,TRBJ1-2,few,NA,CSVDRGAGGYTF,TGCAGCGTTGATAGGGGGGCAGGTGGCTACACCTTC
TRBV15,TRBJ2-7,once,TRBD2,CATAGGRYYEQYF,TGTGCCACCGCGGGGGGAAGGTACTACGAGCAGTACTTC
TRBV27,TRBJ1-2,few,TRBD1,CASSSGTVPLGYGYTF,TGTGCCAGCAGTTCTGGGACAGTCCCCTTAGGATATGGCTACACCTTC
TRBV20-1,TRBJ1-4,NA,TRBD1,CSARGTGGEKLFF,TGCAGTGCTAGGGGGACAGGGGGCGAAAAACTGTTTTTT
TRBV10-3,TRBJ2-5,NA,NA,CAISASGDNQYF,TGTGCCATCAGCGCGTCAGGGGATAACCAGTACTTC
TRBV20-1,TRBJ2-5,few,NA,CSAREVGRRAYQETQYF,TGCAGTGCTAGAGAAGTTGGGCGCAGGGCATACCAGGAGACCCAGTACTTC
TRBV24-1,TRBJ2-1,NA,NA,CATSVRDDEQFF,TGTGCCACCAGTGTTAGGGACGATGAGCAGTTCTTC
TRBV7-2,TRBJ2-5,NA,NA,CASSLGVGQTQYF,TGTGCCAGCAGCTTAGGGGTAGGGCAGACCCAGTACTTC
TRBV6-5,TRBJ2-5,NA,NA,CASFGSLQETQYF,TGTGCCAGTTTCGGGAGCCTCCAAGAGACCCAGTACTTC
TRBV7-3,TRBJ2-3,NA,NA,CASSSVRDPDTQYF,TGTGCCAGCAGCTCCGTCCGGGACCCAGATACGCAGTATTTT
TRBV10-3,TRBJ1-6,NA,TRBD1,CAIKRTGDNSPLHF,TGTGCCATCAAACGGACAGGGGACAATTCACCCCTCCACTTT
TRBV3-1,TRBJ2-7,NA,NA,CASSQGGRYEQYF,TGTGCCAGCAGTCAAGGGGGGCGCTACGAGCAGTACTTC
TRBV20-1,TRBJ2-2,NA,TRBD2,CSAAGTSGSPAGELFF,TGCAGTGCGGCCGGGACTAGCGGGAGTCCCGCCGGGGAGCTGTTTTTT
TRBV6-5,TRBJ2-1,NA,TRBD2,CASSPAREGYNEQFF,TGTGCCAGCAGTCCCGCCCGGGAGGGCTACAATGAGCAGTTCTTC